This T cell receptor (beta chain) was found in a study of graft-versus-host responses after intestinal transplantation. Intraepithelial lymphocytes and lamina propria lymphocytes were released through processing of graft tissue. Remarks on this clone: Its antigen is unknown.

Trimming removed 1 base from V and 10 bases from J, with 14 bases in between. The CDR3 covers 14 residues. Germline V gene sequence: CDR1 LNHDA, CDR2 SQIVND (reference sequence). Here immunoSEQ multiplex PCR was the method, and the copy in TCRdb shows in-frame clones only, minus some. The sample has 15,000 to 17,000 clones, around 70% seen once. Findings of the study overall: Peak GvH clone levels in circulation were associated with early post-transplant HvG declines. Graft-versus-host to host-versus-graft clonal ratios in allografts were high in patients with graft-donor T cell macrochimerism.

The V and J genes are TRBV19 and TRBJ2-1; D ambiguous. The sample consisted of ileum tissue, taken 14 days after transplant. The source is a human patient who received an intestinal transplant, so some T cells may come from the graft donor. In DNA, the CDR3 is TGTGCCAGTAGTATAGTGAACTACCGGGTAGAGCAGTTCTTC. This gives the protein CASSIVNYRVEQFF.